This TCR beta chain was sequenced in a study of beta chain features in type 1 diabetes. Post-sort purity exceeded 95% for all sorted populations. Between the trimmed V and J ends, which lost 6 bases and 4 bases, there was a span of 25 bases. The germline V gene encodes CDR1 GTSNPN and CDR2 SVGIG (reference sequence). CDR3 length equals 16 residues. As to this clone: Its antigen remains unknown.

Study observations and caveats: Type 1 diabetes patients had TCRB CDR3s that were shorter (moderately but significantly so) in all four CD4+ subsets.

The whole isolated RNA underwent reverse transcription, so sequencing captured expressed TCRB transcripts. The table came from immunoSEQ multiplex PCR; TCRdb's copy has only in-frame clones and leaves some out. The repertoire holds hundreds of thousands of clones, around 15% seen once, with approximately 0.043% in the top ten. The gene calls are TRBV30 and TRBJ2-7; D unresolved. Sequencing used naive CD4+ T cells from blood. The TCR comes from a young man with type 1 diabetes. The CDR3 loop reads CACTPPQTAPRYEQYF. DNA for the CDR3: TGTGCCTGCACCCCCCCGCAGACCGCCCCCCGGTACGAGCAGTACTTC.